This TCR beta chain stems from a study of beta chain features in type 1 diabetes (dated by TCRdb to 2016 to 2019). With regard to the full study: Patients and healthy donors did not differ in mean age, gender distribution, total cell number or subset yield. Regulatory and stem cell-like memory subsets were isolated from only 8 patients and roughly eight healthy donors, whereas naive and central memory subsets came from all 28 donors. A total of about 110 million sorted cells were examined across all samples, and the number of cells per subset was strongly correlated with RNA yield. In the study, TCRB repertoires of sorted circulating CD4+ T cell subsets from recently diagnosed type 1 diabetes patients were compared with those of matched healthy donors. Results and caveats for the whole study, not just this receptor: A moderate but significant shortening of TCRB CDR3 length was observed in type 1 diabetes patients in all four CD4+ subsets. PCR may preferentially amplify shorter templates, but because patient and control samples were amplified and corrected together, any resulting skew would affect both groups equally. Because cDNA was sequenced instead of genomic DNA, activated cells with high expression could be over-represented, although the groups did not differ in activation or CD3 levels. Fewer insertions and more nucleotide deletions at VDJ recombination sites were observed in patients with type 1 diabetes, implying thymic rearrangement abnormalities. Naive, central memory and regulatory TCRB repertoires appeared more similar among patients than among healthy donors. Because the HLA sub-analyses included only small numbers of individuals, any influence of HLA type on TCRB rearrangement was left unresolved.

This clone was detected only a few times. Its antigen remains undetermined. No much larger clone exists at a distance of one base, and base qualities are not known. A single peripheral blood draw of 95 to 150 mL on average was collected from each donor into heparinised tubes. Naive, central memory, regulatory and stem cell-like memory CD4+ T cells were sorted on a BD FACSAria II using a panel including CD45RO, CCR7, CD25, CD127, CD95 and CD27. Every sorted population had a purity above 98%. PBMCs were isolated immediately by Lymphoprep density gradient centrifugation and stained directly without culture. So that batch effects would be minimized, each experiment stained and sorted samples in pairs, pairing one healthy donor with one patient. V sheds 5 bases and J sheds 6 bases, leaving 16 bases between their ends. Its CDR3 holds 15 amino acids, cysteine through phenylalanine. The read is trimmed to its CDR3 DNA, 45 bases read in frame from base 1. For CDR1 and CDR2, the germline V gene lists SGHTA and FQGNSA.

The entire amount of isolated RNA was reverse transcribed using the High Capacity cDNA Reverse Transcription Kit, so the sequenced TCRB transcripts were expressed ones. Naive, central memory and regulatory T cell samples underwent deep immunoSEQ sequencing, averaging around 3.7 million total reads per sample. Sorted cells were lysed in RLT buffer and RNA was extracted with DNase-treated RNeasy Micro or Mini kits, depending on cell number. Each cell subset was processed on its own to prevent cross-contamination, while patient and healthy donor samples were processed together. TCRB sequences were amplified from cDNA with the immunoSEQ multiplex PCR, producing 87-bp fragments spanning the CDR3 region. The amplicons were sequenced using the Illumina HiSeq platform. Turning to the authors' computational methods: Synthetic template baselines were used to correct PCR bias computationally, reads within Hamming distance 2 were collapsed, and singletons that could not be merged were discarded. Reads were aligned to IMGT to assign V, D and J genes, CDR3 length, and insertions or deletions at six rearrangement sites. Within each subset, clonotype counts were normalized to sorted cell number, and only after that were true diversity and Gini coefficients computed with the tcR R package. The overlap coefficient, calculated on TCRB nucleotide sequences, was used to measure repertoire sharing. Out-of-frame TCRB sequences from naive cells were analyzed as a proxy for the pre-selection repertoire. TCRdb re-hosts the immuneACCESS table, in-frame sequences only. Its copies lack some clones; in the studies checked, an unresolved V gene accounts for under half of them, and the cause for the rest is not known. V and J calls and clone size follow that table, whereas D and trimming were derived from the DNA. The sample data list about 900,000 clones, and 15% to 20% of these were observed just once. The ten largest clones capture 0.023% of the sample.

This TCR was sampled from a woman under 30 in good health. Sequenced sample: naive CD4+ T cells from blood. The sample's cell subset or site label is to be understood as: true naive CD4+ T cells. The rearrangement joined TRBV7-2 to TRBJ2-2, with TRBD2 perhaps the D gene, on 6 matching bases. The CDR3 reads as follows: CASSPQEGWAGELFF. Here is the DNA: TGTGCCAGCAGCCCCCAGGAGGGATGGGCCGGGGAGCTGTTTTTT.